These 10 T cell receptor beta chains came from one sample sequenced in a study of blood T cell repertoires in COVID-19. Assay: immunoSEQ multiplex PCR; the TCRdb copy retains only in-frame clones and omits some. In the table there are roughly 150,000 clones, over 75% of which are singletons. Sequencing was carried out using peripheral blood. The receptors were sampled from a man aged 80 or over with COVID-19, enrolled during active disease.

V usage is TRBV3-1 (or the pseudogene TRBV3-2) and J usage is TRBJ2-1; possibly TRBD2 for D (5 bases). The CDR3 contains 16 residues. V was cut by 0 bases and J by 8 bases, with 17 bases left in between. Per the germline V gene, CDR1 is LGHDT and CDR2 is YNNKEL (reference sequence). CDR3 sequence: CASSQDGETLKDEQFF. For the CDR3, the DNA is TGTGCCAGCAGCCAAGATGGGGAGACTCTCAAGGATGAGCAGTTCTTC.

The chain uses TRBV7-3 and TRBJ1-5, with D hard to call. V dropped 3 bases and J dropped 5 bases, with 8 bases sitting between them. This CDR3 has 13 amino acids. Per the germline V gene, CDR1 is SGHTA and CDR2 is FQGTGA. The CDR3 DNA reads as TGTGCCAGCAGCTTTACCCCGGATCAGCCCCAGCATTTT. This codes for CASSFTPDQPQHF. Looking up the rest from reference TRBV7-3 and TRBJ1-5 gives the full variable domain: GAGVSQTPSNKVTEKGKYVELRCDPISGHTALYWYRQSLGQGPEFLIYFQGTGAADDSGLPNDRFFAVRPEGSVSTLKIQRTERGDSAVYLCASSFTPDQPQHFGDGTRLSIL.

The rearrangement uses TRBV11-2 and TRBJ2-1, with 12 bases fitting TRBD2. This CDR3 has 15 residues. With V trimmed by 3 bases and J by 9 bases, 6 bases remained unmatched. Looked up from germline, CDR1 is SGHAT and CDR2 is FQNNGV. The CDR3 protein is CASSFLAGGPAEQFF. CDR3 bases: TGTGCCAGCAGCTTCCTAGCGGGGGGGCCGGCTGAGCAGTTCTTC.

This chain joins TRBV18 and TRBJ2-1; 8 bases fit TRBD1. The CDR3 spans 14 residues. J lost 10 bases, V lost 5 bases, and 10 bases had no gene match. Germline CDR1 KGHSH, CDR2 LQKENI. CDR3 coding DNA: TGTGCCAGCTCAGCGTCGACAGGGGTTTTAGAGCAGTTCTTC. Its protein product is CASSASTGVLEQFF.

There are a few counts of this clone. The chain uses TRBV11-2 and TRBJ2-1; 9 bases map to TRBD2. Germline lookup yields CDR1 SGHAT and CDR2 FQNNGV. This CDR3 has 15 amino acids. The V and J ends lost 3 bases and 1 base, in that order; junction bases with no gene match: 1. DNA of the CDR3: TGTGCCAGCAGCTTTAGCGGGGGTTCCTACAATGAGCAGTTCTTC. Protein product: CASSFSGGSYNEQFF.

The CDR3: CASSQVAANGYTF. CDR3 nucleotide sequence: TGTGCCAGCAGCCAAGTAGCAGCGAACGGCTACACCTTC. The chain employs TRBV3-1 (or the pseudogene TRBV3-2) and TRBJ1-2; the D is unclear. The V gene lost 1 base and the J gene lost 8 bases, with 11 bases spanning the gap. This CDR3 comprises 13 residues. The germline V gene has CDR1 LGHDT and CDR2 YNNKEL (reference sequence).

A single count supports this clone. No conserved phenylalanine or tryptophan is present at the end of the CDR3, so a read error is the likely explanation. Because the CDR3's place on the DNA is in doubt, the DNA is left out and the CDR3 is given as listed by TCRdb. V usage is TRBV28 and J usage is TRBJ1-1; TRBD1, as called in the table, went unchecked against the DNA. Germline CDR1 and CDR2: MDHEN and SYDVKM. The CDR3 totals 13 residues, both ends included. The CDR3 loop is CASSSTYYSTDLL.

This clone was found a few times. J is TRBJ1-6 and V is TRBV3-1 (or the pseudogene TRBV3-2); D unclear. Germline CDR1 is LGHDT and CDR2 is YNNKEL (reference sequence). The CDR3 has 14 residues. V dropped 4 bases and J dropped 7 bases, with 11 bases sitting between them. The chain's CDR3 is CASSPPLPNSPLHF. DNA of the CDR3: TGTGCCAGCAGCCCCCCACTGCCCAATTCACCCCTCCACTTT.

This clone appeared a single time. The chain recombines TRBV7-2 with TRBJ1-4; no reliable D call. The V end lost 5 bases, the J end lost 4 bases, and 8 bases lay between the germline ends. The CDR3 length is 13 residues. Germline CDR1 SGHTA, CDR2 FQGNSA. CDR3 amino acids: CASSPGLNEKLFF. CDR3 bases: TGTGCCAGCAGCCCGGGTCTTAATGAAAAACTGTTTTTT.

The rearrangement joins TRBV19 to TRBJ2-3; 10 bases map to TRBD1. The V segment lost 6 bases and the J segment 1 base; nucleotides outside the gene matches: 4. CDR1 and CDR2 (germline): LNHDA, SQIVND (reference sequence). CDR3 size: 15 residues. Here the CDR3 DNA reads TGTGCCAGTAGCGACAGGGGGCCCGGCACAGATACGCAGTATTTT. As protein: CASSDRGPGTDTQYF.